The clone carrying this T cell receptor (beta chain) was seen only a few times. Its matching antigen is unknown. Per the germline V gene, CDR1 is DFQATT and CDR2 is SNEGSKA (reference sequence). This CDR3 has 17 amino acids. Trimming cost V 1 base and J 1 base; bases outside gene matches: 12. Authors of the study amplified TCR beta CDR3 regions from RNA transcripts. The HTBI set primed first-round TCR CDR3 RT-PCR. Each CDR3 protein gets one entry after TCRdb re-called the multiplex PCR reads with MiXCR. The sample includes 550,000 to 800,000 distinct CDR3 sequences, approximately 15% seen only once; the top ten take roughly a sixth. This sample is part of a study of T cells in Graves' hyperthyroidism and ophthalmopathy. The wider study: Peripheral blood was acquired at first diagnosis, ahead of any therapy whatsoever. Notes on the study in general: Blood also contained most expanded thyroid clonotypes above 0.001.

Graves' hyperthyroidism without ophthalmopathy progression within 18 months was termed stable. The sequence was obtained from a man aged 45-65 years with Graves' hyperthyroidism. Specimen: blood. The chain recombines TRBV20-1 with TRBJ1-1; 7 bases fit TRBD1. The CDR3: CSARVVTGLWENTEAFF. The CDR3 coding sequence is TGCAGTGCTAGAGTGGTGACAGGGTTGTGGGAGAACACTGAAGCTTTCTTT.